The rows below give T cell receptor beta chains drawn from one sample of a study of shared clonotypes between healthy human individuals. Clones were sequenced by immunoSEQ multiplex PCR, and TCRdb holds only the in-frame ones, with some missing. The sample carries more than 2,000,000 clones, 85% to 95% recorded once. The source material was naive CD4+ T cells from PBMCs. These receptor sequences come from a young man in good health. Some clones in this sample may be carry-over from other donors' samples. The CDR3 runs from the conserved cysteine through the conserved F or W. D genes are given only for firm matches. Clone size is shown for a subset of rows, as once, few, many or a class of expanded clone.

CDR3nt: TGTGCCAGCAGCTCCACCCCCGGGACTAGCGGGAGGGGGAATGAGCAGTTCTTC
CDR3aa: CASSSTPGTSGRGNEQFF
j_gene: TRBJ2-1
v_gene: TRBV7-9
d_gene: TRBD2
abundance: NA

CDR3nt: TGTGCCAGCAGCGGGGAGCCGGGCACTGAAGCTTTCTTT
CDR3aa: CASSGEPGTEAFF
j_gene: TRBJ1-1
v_gene: TRBV6-1
d_gene: NA
abundance: NA

CDR3nt: TGCGCCAGCAGCTTGGTGGCGGTCGCGAACACCGGGGAGCTGTTTTTT
CDR3aa: CASSLVAVANTGELFF
j_gene: TRBJ2-2
v_gene: TRBV5-1
d_gene: NA
abundance: NA

CDR3nt: TGTGCCAGCAGTCCGAGGACTAGCGGGGCCGGAGCACGTGAGACCCAGTACTTC
CDR3aa: CASSPRTSGAGARETQYF
j_gene: TRBJ2-5
v_gene: TRBV27
d_gene: TRBD2
abundance: NA

CDR3nt: TGTGCCAGCAGCGTAGTCCAGCGGGGGGGCACAGATACGCAGTATTTT
CDR3aa: CASSVVQRGGTDTQYF
j_gene: TRBJ2-3
v_gene: TRBV9
d_gene: TRBD2
abundance: NA

CDR3nt: TGCGCCAGCAGCGAGCGGGGGAACACCGGGGAGCTGTTTTTT
CDR3aa: CASSERGNTGELFF
j_gene: TRBJ2-2
v_gene: TRBV5-1
d_gene: TRBD2
abundance: NA

CDR3nt: TGTGCCAGCATGGGGACAGGGCACACCGGGGAGCTGTTTTTT
CDR3aa: CASMGTGHTGELFF
j_gene: TRBJ2-2
v_gene: TRBV2
d_gene: TRBD1
abundance: NA

CDR3nt: TGTGCCAGCAGTTACCATTTCAGCACAGATACGCAGTATTTT
CDR3aa: CASSYHFSTDTQYF
j_gene: TRBJ2-3
v_gene: TRBV6-5
d_gene: NA
abundance: NA

CDR3nt: TGTGCCAGCTCGTCCACCGGGACAGGTATTGAGCAGTTCTTC
CDR3aa: CASSSTGTGIEQFF
j_gene: TRBJ2-1
v_gene: TRBV18
d_gene: TRBD1
abundance: NA

CDR3nt: TGTGCCAGCATCCAGGGCGGCCTACCCTACAATGAGCAGTTCTTC
CDR3aa: CASIQGGLPYNEQFF
j_gene: TRBJ2-1
v_gene: TRBV6-1
d_gene: NA
abundance: NA

CDR3nt: TGTGCCAGCAGCTTAGTGGGCGGGGTGGGGAATGAGCAGTTCTTC
CDR3aa: CASSLVGGVGNEQFF
j_gene: TRBJ2-1
v_gene: TRBV7-9
d_gene: NA
abundance: NA

CDR3nt: TGTGCCAGCAGCTTTTATCGTGGACAGCCCCAGCATTTT
CDR3aa: CASSFYRGQPQHF
j_gene: TRBJ1-5
v_gene: TRBV6-5
d_gene: NA
abundance: once

CDR3nt: TGTGCCAGCTCAAGACAGGGGTTTGAAGACATTCAGTACTTC
CDR3aa: CASSRQGFEDIQYF
j_gene: TRBJ2-4
v_gene: TRBV18
d_gene: TRBD1
abundance: NA

CDR3nt: TGTGCCAGCATGAGCCCTGAGGGGGGCTACGAGCAGTACTTC
CDR3aa: CASMSPEGGYEQYF
j_gene: TRBJ2-7
v_gene: TRBV28
d_gene: NA
abundance: NA

CDR3nt: TGTGCCAGCAGCGGGCAGGGAGTTGGAAAACTGTTTTTT
CDR3aa: CASSGQGVGKLFF
j_gene: TRBJ1-4
v_gene: TRBV27
d_gene: NA
abundance: once

CDR3nt: TGCAGCGTTGGACAGGGCGAGACCCAGTACTTC
CDR3aa: CSVGQGETQYF
j_gene: TRBJ2-5
v_gene: TRBV29-1
d_gene: TRBD1
abundance: NA

CDR3nt: TGTGCCAGCAACCAGGGGAAAGCCAACTATGGCTACACCTTC
CDR3aa: CASNQGKANYGYTF
j_gene: TRBJ1-2
v_gene: TRBV11-2
d_gene: NA
abundance: NA

CDR3nt: TGTGCCAGCAGTGAAGCGAAAGGGGGGAGCTACAATGAGCAGTTCTTC
CDR3aa: CASSEAKGGSYNEQFF
j_gene: TRBJ2-1
v_gene: TRBV6-1
d_gene: NA
abundance: NA

CDR3nt: TGCGCCAGCCGTGCCGGGGGAGGCACTGAAGCTTTCTTT
CDR3aa: CASRAGGGTEAFF
j_gene: TRBJ1-1
v_gene: TRBV5-1
d_gene: NA
abundance: NA

CDR3nt: TGTGCCAGCCTTATAACAGGGGCGGGTGAGACCCAGTACTTC
CDR3aa: CASLITGAGETQYF
j_gene: TRBJ2-5
v_gene: TRBV7-9
d_gene: TRBD1
abundance: NA

CDR3nt: TGTGCCAGCAGCTTAGATCGTCGGCAGGTCAGCCAGCATTTT
CDR3aa: CASSLDRRQVSQHF
j_gene: TRBJ1-5
v_gene: TRBV11-2
d_gene: NA
abundance: NA

CDR3nt: TGCGCCAGCAGCACCCCGGGACAGACTTACAATGAGCAGTTCTTC
CDR3aa: CASSTPGQTYNEQFF
j_gene: TRBJ2-1
v_gene: TRBV5-1
d_gene: TRBD1
abundance: once

CDR3nt: TGCGCCACCCAGACAGGGCCAGGGAACACTGAAGCTTTCTTT
CDR3aa: CATQTGPGNTEAFF
j_gene: TRBJ1-1
v_gene: TRBV5-1
d_gene: TRBD1
abundance: NA

CDR3nt: TGTGCCAGCAGCACCGGGAGGGGGCTGGGGAGGTCCGGGGAGCTGTTTTTT
CDR3aa: CASSTGRGLGRSGELFF
j_gene: TRBJ2-2
v_gene: TRBV5-5
d_gene: NA
abundance: NA

CDR3nt: TGTGCCAGCAGCCATGACAGGGGGTATGGCTACACCTTC
CDR3aa: CASSHDRGYGYTF
j_gene: TRBJ1-2
v_gene: TRBV14
d_gene: TRBD1
abundance: NA

CDR3nt: TGCGCCAGCAGCCTTACCCTAGCGGCTAGCACAGATACGCAGTATTTT
CDR3aa: CASSLTLAASTDTQYF
j_gene: TRBJ2-3
v_gene: TRBV5-1
d_gene: TRBD2
abundance: NA

CDR3nt: TGCGCCAGCGGACCGGGACTTCAGACAGATACGCAGTATTTT
CDR3aa: CASGPGLQTDTQYF
j_gene: TRBJ2-3
v_gene: TRBV5-1
d_gene: NA
abundance: NA

CDR3nt: TGTGCCAGCAGCACTCCGACAGGGGGGGTGTTTTTT
CDR3aa: CASSTPTGGVFF
j_gene: TRBJ1-4
v_gene: TRBV28
d_gene: TRBD1
abundance: NA

CDR3nt: TGTGCCAGTAGTAATGGGGGGCGCAGCGAGCAGTACTTC
CDR3aa: CASSNGGRSEQYF
j_gene: TRBJ2-7
v_gene: TRBV19
d_gene: NA
abundance: NA

CDR3nt: TGCGCCAGCAGCCAACAAGGACAGGGGGCTGGTGAGCAGTACTTC
CDR3aa: CASSQQGQGAGEQYF
j_gene: TRBJ2-7
v_gene: TRBV4-1
d_gene: TRBD1
abundance: NA

CDR3nt: TGTGCCAGCAGCTTGGAGGGGAGGGGAGATACGCAGTATTTT
CDR3aa: CASSLEGRGDTQYF
j_gene: TRBJ2-3
v_gene: TRBV5-5
d_gene: TRBD2
abundance: NA

CDR3nt: TGTGCCATCAGTGAGTCGGTAGCGCAGACGGCAGATACGCAGTATTTT
CDR3aa: CAISESVAQTADTQYF
j_gene: TRBJ2-3
v_gene: TRBV10-3
d_gene: NA
abundance: NA

CDR3nt: TGTGCCAGCTCAATCTTGACAGGGACCCTCGACGAGCAGTACTTC
CDR3aa: CASSILTGTLDEQYF
j_gene: TRBJ2-7
v_gene: TRBV18
d_gene: TRBD1
abundance: once

CDR3nt: TGTGCCATCAGTGCCCGGACGGATCAGCCCCAGCATTTT
CDR3aa: CAISARTDQPQHF
j_gene: TRBJ1-5
v_gene: TRBV10-3
d_gene: NA
abundance: NA

CDR3nt: TGTGCCAGCAGCGACGGACTAGCGGAACACGAGCAGTACTTC
CDR3aa: CASSDGLAEHEQYF
j_gene: TRBJ2-7
v_gene: TRBV5-4
d_gene: TRBD2
abundance: NA

CDR3nt: TGTGCCAGCTCCCTCCCGGACAGGGGGTACGAGCAGTACTTC
CDR3aa: CASSLPDRGYEQYF
j_gene: TRBJ2-7
v_gene: TRBV18
d_gene: TRBD1
abundance: NA

CDR3nt: TGTGCCAGCAGTGTAGGACTAGCGGGAGTTTACACGCAGTATTTT
CDR3aa: CASSVGLAGVYTQYF
j_gene: TRBJ2-3
v_gene: TRBV6-1
d_gene: TRBD2
abundance: once

CDR3nt: TGTGCCAGCAGTGATTCGGGACCCTACAATGAGCAGTTCTTC
CDR3aa: CASSDSGPYNEQFF
j_gene: TRBJ2-1
v_gene: TRBV6-1
d_gene: NA
abundance: NA

CDR3nt: TGCGCCAGCAGCCAGGAGCTGACAGGGGACTATGGCTACACCTTC
CDR3aa: CASSQELTGDYGYTF
j_gene: TRBJ1-2
v_gene: TRBV4-3
d_gene: TRBD1
abundance: NA

CDR3nt: TGTGCCAGCTACGGGACTAGTCTCAATGAGCAGTTCTTC
CDR3aa: CASYGTSLNEQFF
j_gene: TRBJ2-1
v_gene: TRBV7-9
d_gene: TRBD2
abundance: NA

CDR3nt: TGTGCCAGCAGTGTCGGGGGCACCCTTGAGGGGACTGAAGCTTTCTTT
CDR3aa: CASSVGGTLEGTEAFF
j_gene: TRBJ1-1
v_gene: TRBV27
d_gene: NA
abundance: NA

CDR3nt: TGTGCCAGCAGCCAAGACAACGGACTCGATCTTCCCGGGGAGCTGTTTTTT
CDR3aa: CASSQDNGLDLPGELFF
j_gene: TRBJ2-2
v_gene: TRBV4-2
d_gene: NA
abundance: NA

CDR3nt: TGTGCCAGCAGCCGGGACAGGAGTATCTACGAGCAGTACTTC
CDR3aa: CASSRDRSIYEQYF
j_gene: TRBJ2-7
v_gene: TRBV2
d_gene: TRBD1
abundance: NA

CDR3nt: TGTGCCAGCAGCTTGAGTACGACAGGGGTGGTAGAGCCCCAGCATTTT
CDR3aa: CASSLSTTGVVEPQHF
j_gene: TRBJ1-5
v_gene: TRBV5-6
d_gene: TRBD1
abundance: NA

CDR3nt: TGTGCCAGCAGCCAGGAAACCGATCGGGGTGAAAAACTGTTTTTT
CDR3aa: CASSQETDRGEKLFF
j_gene: TRBJ1-4
v_gene: TRBV5-6
d_gene: NA
abundance: NA

CDR3nt: TGTGCCAGCAGCAACGCCCGGACAGGGGAAGAGACCCAGTACTTC
CDR3aa: CASSNARTGEETQYF
j_gene: TRBJ2-5
v_gene: TRBV6-1
d_gene: TRBD1
abundance: NA

CDR3nt: TGCAGCGTTGAAGCTCCAGGGGGCACTGAAGCTTTCTTT
CDR3aa: CSVEAPGGTEAFF
j_gene: TRBJ1-1
v_gene: TRBV29-1
d_gene: TRBD1
abundance: NA

CDR3nt: TGTGCCAGCAGCTTTGGGACAGGCGCTAACTATGGCTACACCTTC
CDR3aa: CASSFGTGANYGYTF
j_gene: TRBJ1-2
v_gene: TRBV6-5
d_gene: TRBD1
abundance: NA

CDR3nt: TGTGCCAGCAGCGTAGTGGGTGGGGGGAATGAGCAGTTCTTC
CDR3aa: CASSVVGGGNEQFF
j_gene: TRBJ2-1
v_gene: TRBV9
d_gene: NA
abundance: NA

CDR3nt: TGTGCCAGCAGAATCAGCGGGAGGCCGCAAGAGACCCAGTACTTC
CDR3aa: CASRISGRPQETQYF
j_gene: TRBJ2-5
v_gene: TRBV7-3
d_gene: TRBD2
abundance: NA

CDR3nt: TGTGCCATCAGCGAGGGTCTGACTGAAGCTTTCTTT
CDR3aa: CAISEGLTEAFF
j_gene: TRBJ1-1
v_gene: TRBV10-3
d_gene: NA
abundance: NA

CDR3nt: TGCGCCAGCAGTGATCCGGGACAGCCCACCTACGAGCAGTACTTC
CDR3aa: CASSDPGQPTYEQYF
j_gene: TRBJ2-7
v_gene: TRBV10-1
d_gene: TRBD1
abundance: NA

CDR3nt: TGTGCCCTGCTCGGTGGGCGGCACGTACTAGCGGGAGGCAGCGAGCAGTACTTC
CDR3aa: CALLGGRHVLAGGSEQYF
j_gene: TRBJ2-7
v_gene: TRBV30
d_gene: TRBD2
abundance: few

CDR3nt: TGTGCCAGCAGCCGAGGGGCATACAATGAGCAGTTCTTC
CDR3aa: CASSRGAYNEQFF
j_gene: TRBJ2-1
v_gene: TRBV7-9
d_gene: NA
abundance: NA

CDR3nt: TGTGCCAGCAGGATGGGACTCAACTATGGCTACACCTTC
CDR3aa: CASRMGLNYGYTF
j_gene: TRBJ1-2
v_gene: TRBV6-5
d_gene: NA
abundance: NA

CDR3nt: TGTGCCAGCAGCTTAGGACAGAGCTACACCGGGGAGCTGTTTTTT
CDR3aa: CASSLGQSYTGELFF
j_gene: TRBJ2-2
v_gene: TRBV11-3
d_gene: NA
abundance: NA

CDR3nt: TGTGCCACTGCAGACTTCTACGAGCAGTACTTC
CDR3aa: CATADFYEQYF
j_gene: TRBJ2-7
v_gene: TRBV7-9
d_gene: NA
abundance: NA